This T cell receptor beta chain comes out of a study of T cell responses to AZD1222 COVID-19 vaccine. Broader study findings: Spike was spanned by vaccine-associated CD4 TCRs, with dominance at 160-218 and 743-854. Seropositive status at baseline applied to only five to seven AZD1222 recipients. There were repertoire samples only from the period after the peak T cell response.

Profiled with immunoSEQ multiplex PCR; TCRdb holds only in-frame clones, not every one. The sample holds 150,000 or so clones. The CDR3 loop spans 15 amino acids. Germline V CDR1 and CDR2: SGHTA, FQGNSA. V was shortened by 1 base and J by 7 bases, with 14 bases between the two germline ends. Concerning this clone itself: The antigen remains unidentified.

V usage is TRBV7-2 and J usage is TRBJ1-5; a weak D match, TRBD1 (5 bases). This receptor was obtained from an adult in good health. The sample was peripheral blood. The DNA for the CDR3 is TGTGCCAGCAGCTTAGGGCGGGGGGGTTTACAGCCCCAGCATTTT. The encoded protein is CASSLGRGGLQPQHF.